A selection of T cell receptor beta chains follows, all from one sample in a study of OX40 agonist ivuxolimab in advanced cancers. Only in-frame clones appear in the TCRdb table, and some are missing; sequencing was by immunoSEQ multiplex PCR. The data show about 64,000 clones, with roughly 87% seen just once and approximately 3% held by the top ten. Sequences were derived from CD4+ or CD8+ T cells sorted from blood, sampled in a trial of the OX40 agonist ivuxolimab. Source of these receptors: an adult with an advanced solid tumor such as melanoma, head and neck, liver or kidney cancer. CDR3s include the opening cysteine and the closing phenylalanine or tryptophan. Each record gives: clone size, J gene, D gene, V gene, CDR3 DNA, CDR3 protein. A D gene is named only where the DNA matches it firmly. Where a row states a size, it is once, few, many or the class of an expanded clone; other rows omit it.

clone size: -; J gene: TRBJ2-1; D gene: -; V gene: TRBV7-9; CDR3 DNA: TGTGCCAGCAGCCCGACGGCGGGCTACAATGAGCAGTTCTTC; CDR3 protein: CASSPTAGYNEQFF
clone size: few; J gene: TRBJ1-1; D gene: -; V gene: TRBV4-2; CDR3 DNA: TGTGCCAGCAGCCAAGATCTCGTCAGTGGGGACACTGAAGCTTTCTTT; CDR3 protein: CASSQDLVSGDTEAFF
clone size: -; J gene: TRBJ2-7; D gene: -; V gene: TRBV28; CDR3 DNA: TGTGCCAGCATCTCGGGCAGTCCCTATGGGATGGAGTACTTC; CDR3 protein: CASISGSPYGMEYF
clone size: -; J gene: TRBJ2-6; D gene: -; V gene: TRBV10-3; CDR3 DNA: TGTGCCATGACCCAAGGGGAGGAAGGATCTGGGGCCAACGTCCTGACTTTC; CDR3 protein: CAMTQGEEGSGANVLTF
clone size: -; J gene: TRBJ2-1; D gene: -; V gene: TRBV5-1; CDR3 DNA: TGCGCCAGCAGCTTGGGAGGGAATCGCAATGAGCAGTTCTTC; CDR3 protein: CASSLGGNRNEQFF
clone size: -; J gene: TRBJ2-2; D gene: -; V gene: TRBV7-9; CDR3 DNA: TGTGCCAGCAGCTTACCTCAGGGGTCCGGGGAGCTGTTTTTT; CDR3 protein: CASSLPQGSGELFF
clone size: -; J gene: TRBJ2-7; D gene: TRBD1; V gene: TRBV7-2; CDR3 DNA: TGTGCCAGCAGCTCAAGCCCCGGGACAGGGTTTTCCTACGAGCAGTACTTC; CDR3 protein: CASSSSPGTGFSYEQYF
clone size: -; J gene: TRBJ2-7; D gene: -; V gene: TRBV2; CDR3 DNA: TGTGCCAGCACGGACCAGGAAAGTCCCTACGAGCAGTACTTC; CDR3 protein: CASTDQESPYEQYF
clone size: -; J gene: TRBJ1-1; D gene: -; V gene: TRBV11-2; CDR3 DNA: TGTGCCAGCAGCTTAGATATTGGCCCAGGCCCGGCTTTCTTT; CDR3 protein: CASSLDIGPGPAFF
clone size: -; J gene: TRBJ1-2; D gene: -; V gene: TRBV6-1; CDR3 DNA: TGTGCCAGCAGTCCTACAATAAACTATGGCTACACCTTC; CDR3 protein: CASSPTINYGYTF
clone size: -; J gene: TRBJ2-7; D gene: -; V gene: TRBV5-1; CDR3 DNA: TGCGCCAGCAGCACCGGGACATCCTCCGGGGAGCAGTACTTC; CDR3 protein: CASSTGTSSGEQYF
clone size: -; J gene: TRBJ2-3; D gene: -; V gene: TRBV5-4; CDR3 DNA: TGTGCCAGCGCTCGGACTTTCACAGATACGCAGTATTTT; CDR3 protein: CASARTFTDTQYF
clone size: once; J gene: TRBJ2-1; D gene: -; V gene: TRBV12-5; CDR3 DNA: TGTGCTACCTCAGCGGAGAATGAGCAGTTCTTC; CDR3 protein: CATSAENEQFF
clone size: -; J gene: TRBJ2-1; D gene: TRBD1; V gene: TRBV5-4; CDR3 DNA: TGTGCCAGCAGCCTAGGACAGGGGGCTGGCAATGAGCAGTTCTTC; CDR3 protein: CASSLGQGAGNEQFF
clone size: -; J gene: TRBJ2-1; D gene: TRBD2; V gene: TRBV18; CDR3 DNA: TGTGCCAGCTCACCGACGGGACTATACAATGAGCAGTTCTTC; CDR3 protein: CASSPTGLYNEQFF
clone size: -; J gene: TRBJ1-1; D gene: -; V gene: TRBV7-3; CDR3 DNA: TGTGCCAGCAGCGTTGACAGAGACACTGAAGCTTTCTTT; CDR3 protein: CASSVDRDTEAFF
clone size: -; J gene: TRBJ1-2; D gene: -; V gene: TRBV7-9; CDR3 DNA: TGTGCCAGCAGCTTAGCTTCAGAGAACTATGGCTACACCTTC; CDR3 protein: CASSLASENYGYTF
clone size: -; J gene: TRBJ1-1; D gene: -; V gene: TRBV7-8; CDR3 DNA: TGTGCCAGCAGCCAACCAGGGTTTCCCGACACTGAAGCTTTCTTT; CDR3 protein: CASSQPGFPDTEAFF
clone size: few; J gene: TRBJ1-3; D gene: -; V gene: TRBV18; CDR3 DNA: TGTGCCAGCTCACCACCAGCGGGGTTCGGAAACACCATATATTTT; CDR3 protein: CASSPPAGFGNTIYF
clone size: few; J gene: TRBJ2-4; D gene: -; V gene: TRBV11-3; CDR3 DNA: TGTGCCAGCAGCTCTAGAGTACAGGGACAAAAGGGGATTCAGTACTTC; CDR3 protein: CASSSRVQGQKGIQYF
clone size: -; J gene: TRBJ1-3; D gene: -; V gene: TRBV30; CDR3 DNA: TGTGCCTGGGGACAGAACTCTGGAAACACCATATATTTT; CDR3 protein: CAWGQNSGNTIYF
clone size: -; J gene: TRBJ2-2; D gene: TRBD1; V gene: TRBV9; CDR3 DNA: TGTGCCAGCAGCGTGGACAGGGGCGATATGGGCGGGGAGCTGTTTTTT; CDR3 protein: CASSVDRGDMGGELFF
clone size: once; J gene: TRBJ2-1; D gene: -; V gene: TRBV29-1; CDR3 DNA: TGCAGCGTTGCCCTTTGGCGGGAAGGGGAGCAGTTCTTC; CDR3 protein: CSVALWREGEQFF
clone size: once; J gene: TRBJ2-5; D gene: TRBD2; V gene: TRBV18; CDR3 DNA: TGTGCCAGCTCACCACCTAGCGGGAGGGAGACCCAGTACTTC; CDR3 protein: CASSPPSGRETQYF
clone size: -; J gene: TRBJ2-4; D gene: TRBD1; V gene: TRBV7-8; CDR3 DNA: TGTGCCAGCAGCACGCGGACAGGGGGGAGCGCCGGTAACAACATTCAGTACTTC; CDR3 protein: CASSTRTGGSAGNNIQYF
clone size: -; J gene: TRBJ2-7; D gene: -; V gene: TRBV27; CDR3 DNA: TGTGCCAGCAGTTCCCCCCGGTCTCTCTACGAGCAGTACTTC; CDR3 protein: CASSSPRSLYEQYF
clone size: once; J gene: TRBJ2-5; D gene: -; V gene: TRBV9; CDR3 DNA: TGTGCCAGCAGCCTCGACACTGGGGCTTCGTGGGAGACCCAGTACTTC; CDR3 protein: CASSLDTGASWETQYF
clone size: -; J gene: TRBJ2-3; D gene: -; V gene: TRBV7-8; CDR3 DNA: TGTGCCAGCAGCTTAGTGCGAGAGCGGGCGCAGTATTTT; CDR3 protein: CASSLVRERAQYF
clone size: -; J gene: TRBJ2-1; D gene: TRBD2; V gene: TRBV28; CDR3 DNA: TGTGCCAGCAGCTTAGCGGGCGCGAGCTCCTACAATGAGCAGTTCTTC; CDR3 protein: CASSLAGASSYNEQFF
clone size: -; J gene: TRBJ2-7; D gene: -; V gene: TRBV5-5; CDR3 DNA: TGTGCCAGCAGCCGTATGACCGATACTTACGAAGCGTACTTC; CDR3 protein: CASSRMTDTYEAYF
clone size: -; J gene: TRBJ2-5; D gene: -; V gene: TRBV5-1; CDR3 DNA: TGCGCCAGCAGCTTGCTAGGTCAAGAGACCCAGTACTTC; CDR3 protein: CASSLLGQETQYF
clone size: -; J gene: TRBJ2-5; D gene: -; V gene: TRBV7-8; CDR3 DNA: TGTGCCAGCAGCAATACAGGGACGGTTGAGACCCAGTACTTC; CDR3 protein: CASSNTGTVETQYF
clone size: few; J gene: TRBJ1-1; D gene: -; V gene: TRBV11-2; CDR3 DNA: TGTGCCAGCAGCTTAGATCCGAACACTGAAGCTTTCTTT; CDR3 protein: CASSLDPNTEAFF
clone size: few; J gene: TRBJ2-1; D gene: -; V gene: TRBV7-9; CDR3 DNA: TGTGCCAGCAGCTTAGGTGCCAACAATGAGCAGTTCTTC; CDR3 protein: CASSLGANNEQFF
clone size: -; J gene: TRBJ2-5; D gene: -; V gene: TRBV5-1; CDR3 DNA: TGCGCCAGCAGCTCGGTGGAGGCCCAGTACTTC; CDR3 protein: CASSSVEAQYF
clone size: -; J gene: TRBJ2-7; D gene: -; V gene: TRBV19; CDR3 DNA: TGTGCCAGTGGATTACCACAGGGAGGGCAGTACTTC; CDR3 protein: CASGLPQGGQYF
clone size: -; J gene: TRBJ2-7; D gene: -; V gene: TRBV11-2; CDR3 DNA: TGTGCCAGCAGCTTAGATTACGCCCGCTCCTACGAGCAGTACTTC; CDR3 protein: CASSLDYARSYEQYF
clone size: once; J gene: TRBJ2-1; D gene: -; V gene: TRBV7-9; CDR3 DNA: TGTGCCAGCAGCTCATCTCTCGGGGCCTACAATGAGCAGTTCTTC; CDR3 protein: CASSSSLGAYNEQFF
clone size: -; J gene: TRBJ2-7; D gene: -; V gene: TRBV27; CDR3 DNA: TGTGCCAGCAGTTTCTACAGTGGGGACGAGCAGTACTTC; CDR3 protein: CASSFYSGDEQYF
clone size: -; J gene: TRBJ1-4; D gene: TRBD1; V gene: TRBV28; CDR3 DNA: TGTGCCAGCAGTTCCCCAACAGGGGGCAATGAAAAACTGTTTTTT; CDR3 protein: CASSSPTGGNEKLFF
clone size: -; J gene: TRBJ1-5; D gene: -; V gene: TRBV19; CDR3 DNA: TGTGCCAGTAGTATCGGGGGAGCGCAGCCCCAGCATTTT; CDR3 protein: CASSIGGAQPQHF
clone size: -; J gene: TRBJ2-1; D gene: -; V gene: TRBV7-3; CDR3 DNA: TGTGCCAGCAGCTTAAACCCCTCCAGCGAGGGTGAGCAGTTCTTC; CDR3 protein: CASSLNPSSEGEQFF
clone size: -; J gene: TRBJ2-3; D gene: TRBD2; V gene: TRBV7-9; CDR3 DNA: TGTGCCAGCAGCCCACGCCTTGGTAGCGGGAGAGCGGATACGCAGTATTTT; CDR3 protein: CASSPRLGSGRADTQYF
clone size: -; J gene: TRBJ2-3; D gene: -; V gene: TRBV5-4; CDR3 DNA: TGTGCCAGCAGCCTCTCCACCCAGCGGGTGGGTCTAGATACGCAGTATTTT; CDR3 protein: CASSLSTQRVGLDTQYF
clone size: -; J gene: TRBJ2-3; D gene: -; V gene: TRBV2; CDR3 DNA: TGTGCCAGCAGTCCTGATCATTACACAGATACGCAGTATTTT; CDR3 protein: CASSPDHYTDTQYF
clone size: few; J gene: TRBJ1-2; D gene: TRBD1; V gene: TRBV19; CDR3 DNA: TGTGCCAGTAGTATCGCGAGACGGACAGGGTTCTATGGCTACACCTTC; CDR3 protein: CASSIARRTGFYGYTF